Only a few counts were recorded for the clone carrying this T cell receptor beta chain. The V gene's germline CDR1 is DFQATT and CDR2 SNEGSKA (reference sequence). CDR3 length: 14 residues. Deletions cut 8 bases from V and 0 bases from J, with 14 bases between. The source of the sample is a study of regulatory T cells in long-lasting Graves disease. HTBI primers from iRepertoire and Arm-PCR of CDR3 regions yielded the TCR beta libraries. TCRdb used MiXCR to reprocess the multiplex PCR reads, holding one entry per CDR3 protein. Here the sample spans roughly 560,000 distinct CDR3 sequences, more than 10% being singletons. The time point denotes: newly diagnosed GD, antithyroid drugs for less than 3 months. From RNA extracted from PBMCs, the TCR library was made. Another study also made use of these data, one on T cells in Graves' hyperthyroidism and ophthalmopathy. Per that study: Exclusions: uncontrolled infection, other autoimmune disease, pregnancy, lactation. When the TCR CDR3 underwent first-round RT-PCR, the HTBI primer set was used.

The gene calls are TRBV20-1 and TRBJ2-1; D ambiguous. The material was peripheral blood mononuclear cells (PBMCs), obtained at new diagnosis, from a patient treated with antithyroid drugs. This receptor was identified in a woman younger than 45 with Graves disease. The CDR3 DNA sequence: TGCAGTACCCAAGCGCGAAGCTCCTACAATGAGCAGTTCTTC. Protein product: CSTQARSSYNEQFF.